These T cell receptor beta chains were read from a single sample in a study of Tregs in tolerant kidney transplant recipients. Clones were sequenced by immunoSEQ multiplex PCR, and TCRdb holds only the in-frame ones, with some missing. The table has about 120,000 clones, about 91% seen once; the top ten hold around 0.58%. What was sequenced was CD4+ T cells from blood. Receptors were obtained from a human donor in good health. The CDR3 runs from the conserved cysteine through the conserved F or W. D genes are given only for firm matches. Clone size appears in some rows only: once, few, many, or a class for an expanded clone.

j_gene: TRBJ1-3
abundance: .
d_gene: TRBD1
v_gene: TRBV9
CDR3nt: TGTGCCAGCAGCGTAGGATCCGGGACAGGAGTCTCTGGAAACACCATATATTTT
CDR3aa: CASSVGSGTGVSGNTIYF

j_gene: TRBJ2-7
abundance: .
d_gene: TRBD1
v_gene: TRBV6-6
CDR3nt: TGTGCCAGCCGGGACAGACTCTCCTACGAGCAGTACTTC
CDR3aa: CASRDRLSYEQYF

j_gene: TRBJ1-2
abundance: .
d_gene: TRBD1
v_gene: TRBV6-1
CDR3nt: TGTGCCAGCAGTGAAATTCGAGACAGGGGCAACTTTAACTATGGCTACACCTTC
CDR3aa: CASSEIRDRGNFNYGYTF

j_gene: TRBJ1-1
abundance: .
d_gene: .
v_gene: TRBV6-6
CDR3nt: TGTGCCAGCAGCCTGGGACGCCTGCCTGAAGCTTTCTTT
CDR3aa: CASSLGRLPEAFF

j_gene: TRBJ1-2
abundance: .
d_gene: .
v_gene: TRBV2
CDR3nt: TGTGCCAGCAGTGCCAGGGGCGCATTCTATGGCTACACCTTC
CDR3aa: CASSARGAFYGYTF

j_gene: TRBJ1-1
abundance: .
d_gene: TRBD1
v_gene: TRBV6-5
CDR3nt: TGTGCCAGCAGTTACTCTACCGACAGGGCAAGAGCTTTCTTT
CDR3aa: CASSYSTDRARAFF

j_gene: TRBJ2-3
abundance: .
d_gene: .
v_gene: TRBV21-1
CDR3nt: TGTGCCAGCAGCAAAGAACCCCTGTTAGCGGGAGGGCCCTCCTGTCCCACAGATACGCAGTATTTT
CDR3aa: CASSKEPLLAGGPSCPTDTQYF

j_gene: TRBJ2-5
abundance: .
d_gene: .
v_gene: TRBV6-6
CDR3nt: TGTGCCAGCAGTTACTCTTTCGGGGGCGCAGAGACCCAGTACTTC
CDR3aa: CASSYSFGGAETQYF

j_gene: TRBJ2-7
abundance: .
d_gene: TRBD1
v_gene: TRBV5-5
CDR3nt: TGTGCCAGCAGCTCGACAGGGGAGTACGAGCAGTACTTC
CDR3aa: CASSSTGEYEQYF

j_gene: TRBJ2-7
abundance: .
d_gene: TRBD1
v_gene: TRBV9
CDR3nt: TGTGCCAGCAGCTCTAGGACAGGTAGGGAGCAGTACTTC
CDR3aa: CASSSRTGREQYF

j_gene: TRBJ2-2
abundance: .
d_gene: .
v_gene: TRBV5-5
CDR3nt: TGTGCCAGCAGCTCTCTGGGGGGCAACACCGGGGAGCTGTTTTTT
CDR3aa: CASSSLGGNTGELFF

j_gene: TRBJ1-2
abundance: .
d_gene: TRBD1
v_gene: TRBV6-5
CDR3nt: TGTGCCAGCAGCCGGGACAGGGGGCTTGGCTACACCTTC
CDR3aa: CASSRDRGLGYTF

j_gene: TRBJ1-5
abundance: few
d_gene: .
v_gene: TRBV4-1
CDR3nt: TGCGCCAGCAGCCATTCCGAGTTTCAGCCCCAGCATTTT
CDR3aa: CASSHSEFQPQHF

j_gene: TRBJ2-2
abundance: .
d_gene: .
v_gene: TRBV10-1
CDR3nt: TGCGCCAGCAGTGGGAGGGTACCCGGGGAGCTGTTTTTT
CDR3aa: CASSGRVPGELFF

j_gene: TRBJ2-5
abundance: .
d_gene: TRBD2
v_gene: TRBV27
CDR3nt: TGTGCCAGCAGTCTTTCGGGAGGGCCACGAGAGACCCAGTACTTC
CDR3aa: CASSLSGGPRETQYF

j_gene: TRBJ1-2
abundance: once
d_gene: .
v_gene: TRBV4-1
CDR3nt: TGCGCCAGCAGCCAAGGTCTCCTGAGGGGAAGCTATGGCTACACCTTC
CDR3aa: CASSQGLLRGSYGYTF

j_gene: TRBJ2-1
abundance: .
d_gene: TRBD1
v_gene: TRBV4-1
CDR3nt: TGCGCCAGCAGCCAACGGACAGGGGACAATGAGCAGTTCTTC
CDR3aa: CASSQRTGDNEQFF

j_gene: TRBJ2-7
abundance: .
d_gene: .
v_gene: TRBV5-1
CDR3nt: TGCGCCAGCAGTTGGGACTCAACCTACGAGCAGTACTTC
CDR3aa: CASSWDSTYEQYF

j_gene: TRBJ1-1
abundance: once
d_gene: .
v_gene: TRBV6-6
CDR3nt: TGTGCCAGCAATCTCAGGTCCATGAACACTGAAGCTTTCTTT
CDR3aa: CASNLRSMNTEAFF

j_gene: TRBJ1-2
abundance: .
d_gene: .
v_gene: TRBV5-8
CDR3nt: TGTGCCAGCAGCGTCACGGGAAGATGGTATGGCTACACCTTC
CDR3aa: CASSVTGRWYGYTF

j_gene: TRBJ2-1
abundance: once
d_gene: .
v_gene: TRBV6-6
CDR3nt: TGTGCCAGCGGGCGGGACAGAAGATACAATGAGCAGTTCTTC
CDR3aa: CASGRDRRYNEQFF

j_gene: TRBJ2-2
abundance: .
d_gene: .
v_gene: TRBV7-3
CDR3nt: TGTGCCAGCAGCAGTACAGTATACACCGGGGAGCTGTTTTTT
CDR3aa: CASSSTVYTGELFF

j_gene: TRBJ2-7
abundance: .
d_gene: .
v_gene: TRBV10-1
CDR3nt: TGCGCCAGCAGTGAGTCGTGGGCAGACGAGCAGTACTTC
CDR3aa: CASSESWADEQYF

j_gene: TRBJ1-3
abundance: .
d_gene: .
v_gene: TRBV19
CDR3nt: TGTGCCAGCGCCTGGGGGGCAGGCCGCGACTCTGGAAACACCATATATTTT
CDR3aa: CASAWGAGRDSGNTIYF

j_gene: TRBJ1-1
abundance: .
d_gene: TRBD1
v_gene: TRBV7-9
CDR3nt: TGTGCCAGCAGCTTAGGGGGACAGGGGGCTGAAGCTTTCTTT
CDR3aa: CASSLGGQGAEAFF

j_gene: TRBJ1-2
abundance: .
d_gene: .
v_gene: TRBV10-3
CDR3nt: TGTGCCATCAGTGCCAGCCCCGGAAACTATGGCTACACCTTC
CDR3aa: CAISASPGNYGYTF

j_gene: TRBJ2-6
abundance: .
d_gene: .
v_gene: TRBV6-5
CDR3nt: TGTGCCAGCAGTTTAGAGAGGGGAGCTGGGGCCAACGTCCTGACTTTC
CDR3aa: CASSLERGAGANVLTF

j_gene: TRBJ2-3
abundance: .
d_gene: .
v_gene: TRBV7-9
CDR3nt: TGTGCCAGCAGCAACGAGGAGGGTACGCAGTATTTT
CDR3aa: CASSNEEGTQYF

j_gene: TRBJ2-3
abundance: .
d_gene: .
v_gene: TRBV7-2
CDR3nt: TGTGCCAGCAGCTTACTTGTAGATACGCAGTATTTT
CDR3aa: CASSLLVDTQYF

j_gene: TRBJ2-2
abundance: .
d_gene: .
v_gene: TRBV19
CDR3nt: TGTGCCAGTAGTCTAGGGGGATTGGCCGGGGAGCTGTTTTTT
CDR3aa: CASSLGGLAGELFF

j_gene: TRBJ2-7
abundance: .
d_gene: TRBD2
v_gene: TRBV6-4
CDR3nt: TGTGCCAGCAGCCTACTAGCGGGAGGGGACGCAGCCGAGCAGTACTTC
CDR3aa: CASSLLAGGDAAEQYF

j_gene: TRBJ2-1
abundance: .
d_gene: TRBD1
v_gene: TRBV11-3
CDR3nt: TGTGCCAGCAGCTTAGGGGACAGAGTCTCCTACAATGAGCAGTTCTTC
CDR3aa: CASSLGDRVSYNEQFF

j_gene: TRBJ1-5
abundance: .
d_gene: .
v_gene: TRBV7-2
CDR3nt: TGTGCCAGCAGCTTTAACACGAATCAGCCCCAGCATTTT
CDR3aa: CASSFNTNQPQHF

j_gene: TRBJ1-1
abundance: .
d_gene: .
v_gene: TRBV25-1
CDR3nt: TGTGCCAGCAGCCCGATGCGGAGGGAGACTGAAGCTTTCTTT
CDR3aa: CASSPMRRETEAFF

j_gene: TRBJ2-7
abundance: .
d_gene: TRBD1
v_gene: TRBV29-1
CDR3nt: TGCAGCGTGGGTGGTCCGGGACAGGGTTTGGACGAGCAGTACTTC
CDR3aa: CSVGGPGQGLDEQYF

j_gene: TRBJ2-1
abundance: .
d_gene: TRBD2
v_gene: TRBV2
CDR3nt: TGTGCCAGCAGTGGAAAGACTAGCGGGCGTCACAATGAGCAGTTCTTC
CDR3aa: CASSGKTSGRHNEQFF

j_gene: TRBJ2-1
abundance: .
d_gene: TRBD2
v_gene: TRBV10-2
CDR3nt: TGCGCCAGCCACCGGAGCGGGGGGGCCTATGAGCAGTTCTTC
CDR3aa: CASHRSGGAYEQFF